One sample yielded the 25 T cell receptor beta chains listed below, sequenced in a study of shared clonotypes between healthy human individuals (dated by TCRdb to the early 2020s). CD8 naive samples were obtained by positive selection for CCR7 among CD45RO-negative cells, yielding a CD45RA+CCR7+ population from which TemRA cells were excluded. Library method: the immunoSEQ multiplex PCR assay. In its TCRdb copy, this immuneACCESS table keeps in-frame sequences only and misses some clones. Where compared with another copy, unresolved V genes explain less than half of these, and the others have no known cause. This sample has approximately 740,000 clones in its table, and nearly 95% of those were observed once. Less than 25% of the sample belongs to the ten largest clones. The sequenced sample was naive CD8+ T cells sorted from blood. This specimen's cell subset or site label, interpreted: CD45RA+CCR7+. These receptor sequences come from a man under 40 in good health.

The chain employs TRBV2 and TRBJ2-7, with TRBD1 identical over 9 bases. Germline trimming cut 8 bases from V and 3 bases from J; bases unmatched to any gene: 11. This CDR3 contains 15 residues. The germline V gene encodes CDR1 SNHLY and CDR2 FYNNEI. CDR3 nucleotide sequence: TGTGCCAGCGACACAGGGGGCGAAGGTCACTACGAGCAGTACTTC. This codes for CASDTGGEGHYEQYF. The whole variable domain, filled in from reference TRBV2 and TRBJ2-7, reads EPEVTQTPSHQVTQMGQEVILRCVPISNHLYFYWYRQILGQKVEFLVSFYNNEISEKSEIFDDQFSVERPDGSNFTLKIRSTKLEDSAMYFCASDTGGEGHYEQYFGPGTRLTVT.

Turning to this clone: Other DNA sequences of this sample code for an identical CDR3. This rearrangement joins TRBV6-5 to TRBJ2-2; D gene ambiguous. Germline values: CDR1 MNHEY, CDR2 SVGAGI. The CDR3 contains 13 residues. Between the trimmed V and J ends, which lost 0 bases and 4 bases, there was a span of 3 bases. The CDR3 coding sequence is TGTGCCAGCAGTTACTCTCCCACCGGGGAGCTGTTTTTT. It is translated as CASSYSPTGELFF.

CDR3 loop: CASSVFGENQPQHF. The CDR3 nucleotides are TGTGCCAGCAGCGTATTTGGGGAAAATCAGCCCCAGCATTTT. The chain joins TRBV9 to TRBJ1-5; D is unclear. The germline gives CDR1 SGDLS, CDR2 YYNGEE. Trimming stripped 1 base from V and 4 bases from J, with 9 bases between. The CDR3 spans 14 residues.

The CDR3 loop is CASVPRGEPYEQYF. The CDR3 region has the DNA TGTGCCAGCGTCCCTAGGGGGGAGCCCTACGAGCAGTACTTC. V and J are TRBV2 and TRBJ2-7; TRBD1 or TRBD2 may be the D gene (6 bases each). V lost 8 bases and J 2 bases, leaving 16 bases between the germline ends. CDR3 length equals 14 residues. Looked up from germline, CDR1 is SNHLY and CDR2 is FYNNEI. The variable domain in full, completed from reference TRBV2 and TRBJ2-7, reads EPEVTQTPSHQVTQMGQEVILRCVPISNHLYFYWYRQILGQKVEFLVSFYNNEISEKSEIFDDQFSVERPDGSNFTLKIRSTKLEDSAMYFCASVPRGEPYEQYFGPGTRLTVT.

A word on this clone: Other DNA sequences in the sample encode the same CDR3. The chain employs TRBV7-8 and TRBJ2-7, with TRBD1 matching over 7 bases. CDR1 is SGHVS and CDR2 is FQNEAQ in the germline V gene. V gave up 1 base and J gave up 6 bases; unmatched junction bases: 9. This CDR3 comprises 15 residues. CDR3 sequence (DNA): TGTGCCAGCAGCTTAGGGCGACTACAGGGGTTCGAGCAGTACTTC. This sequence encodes CASSLGRLQGFEQYF.

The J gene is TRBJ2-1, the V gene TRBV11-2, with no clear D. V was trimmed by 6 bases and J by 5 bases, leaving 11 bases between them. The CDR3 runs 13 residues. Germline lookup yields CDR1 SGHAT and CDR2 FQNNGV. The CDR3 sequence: CASRPWENNEQFF. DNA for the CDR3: TGTGCCAGCAGACCTTGGGAAAACAATGAGCAGTTCTTC.

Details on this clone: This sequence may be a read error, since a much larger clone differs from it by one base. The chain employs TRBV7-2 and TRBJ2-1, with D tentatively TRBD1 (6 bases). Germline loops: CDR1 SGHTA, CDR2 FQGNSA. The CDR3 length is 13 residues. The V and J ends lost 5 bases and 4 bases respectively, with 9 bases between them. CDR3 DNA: TGTGCCAGCAGCCCGGACAGTTACAATGAGCAGTTCTTC. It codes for CASSPDSYNEQFF.

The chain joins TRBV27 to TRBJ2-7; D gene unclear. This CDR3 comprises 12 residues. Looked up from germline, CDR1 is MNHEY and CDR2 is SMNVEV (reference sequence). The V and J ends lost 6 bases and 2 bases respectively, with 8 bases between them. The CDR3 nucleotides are TGTGCCAGCAGAAAGAATCCCTACGAGCAGTACTTC. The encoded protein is CASRKNPYEQYF.

As DNA, the CDR3 is TGCGCCAGCAGCCAAGATACAGGGACGGTTGAAGCTTTCTTT. This encodes CASSQDTGTVEAFF. The chain carries TRBV4-1 and TRBJ1-1; D is possibly TRBD1 (6 bases). CDR3 size: 14 residues. Germline CDR1 is MGHRA and CDR2 is YSYEKL. Trimming removed 0 bases from V and 7 bases from J, with 12 bases in between.

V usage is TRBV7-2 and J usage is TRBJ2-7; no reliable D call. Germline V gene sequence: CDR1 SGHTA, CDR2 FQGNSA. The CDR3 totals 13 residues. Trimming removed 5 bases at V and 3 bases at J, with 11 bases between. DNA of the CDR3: TGTGCCAGCAGCGACACCCTCAACTACGAGCAGTACTTC. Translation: CASSDTLNYEQYF.

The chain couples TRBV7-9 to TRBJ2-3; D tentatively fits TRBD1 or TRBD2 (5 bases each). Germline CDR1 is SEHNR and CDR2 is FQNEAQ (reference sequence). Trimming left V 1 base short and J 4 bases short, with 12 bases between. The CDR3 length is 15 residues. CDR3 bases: TGTGCCAGCAGCTTAGAGAGGGGTAGTTCAGATACGCAGTATTTT. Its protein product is CASSLERGSSDTQYF.

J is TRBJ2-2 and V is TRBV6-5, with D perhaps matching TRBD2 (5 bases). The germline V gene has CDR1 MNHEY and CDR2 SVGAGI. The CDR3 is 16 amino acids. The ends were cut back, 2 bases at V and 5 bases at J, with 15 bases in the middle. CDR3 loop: CASSYRHPADTGELFF. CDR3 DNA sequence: TGTGCCAGCAGTTACCGCCACCCAGCGGATACCGGGGAGCTGTTTTTT.

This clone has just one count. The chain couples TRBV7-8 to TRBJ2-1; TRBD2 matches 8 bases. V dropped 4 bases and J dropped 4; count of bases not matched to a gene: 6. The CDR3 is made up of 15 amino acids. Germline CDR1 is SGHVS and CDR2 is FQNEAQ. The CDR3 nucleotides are TGTGCCAGCAGCTCTTACAGCGGGGGTTACAATGAGCAGTTCTTC. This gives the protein CASSSYSGGYNEQFF.

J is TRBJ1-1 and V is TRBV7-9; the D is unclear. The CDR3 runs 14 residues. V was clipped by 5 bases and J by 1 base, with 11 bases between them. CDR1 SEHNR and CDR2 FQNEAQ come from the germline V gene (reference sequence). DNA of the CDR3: TGTGCCAGCAGCGCAAAACAGCCGAACACTGAAGCTTTCTTT. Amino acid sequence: CASSAKQPNTEAFF.

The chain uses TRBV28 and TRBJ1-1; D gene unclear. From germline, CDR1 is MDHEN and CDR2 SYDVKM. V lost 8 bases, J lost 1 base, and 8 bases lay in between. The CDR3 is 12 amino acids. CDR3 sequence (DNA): TGTGCCAGCGGGGAGGAGAACACTGAAGCTTTCTTT. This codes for CASGEENTEAFF.

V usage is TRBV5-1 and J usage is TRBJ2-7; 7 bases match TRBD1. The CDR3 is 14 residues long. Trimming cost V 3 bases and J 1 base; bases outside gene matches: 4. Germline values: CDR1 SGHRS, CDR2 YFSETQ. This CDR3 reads CASSSGTASYEQYF. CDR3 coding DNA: TGCGCCAGCAGCTCCGGGACAGCGTCCTACGAGCAGTACTTC.

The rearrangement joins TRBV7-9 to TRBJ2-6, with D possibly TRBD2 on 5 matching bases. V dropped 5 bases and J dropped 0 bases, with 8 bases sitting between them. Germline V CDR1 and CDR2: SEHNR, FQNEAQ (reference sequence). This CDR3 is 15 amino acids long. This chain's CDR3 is CASSGGYSGANVLTF. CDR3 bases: TGTGCCAGCAGCGGAGGTTACTCTGGGGCCAACGTCCTGACTTTC.

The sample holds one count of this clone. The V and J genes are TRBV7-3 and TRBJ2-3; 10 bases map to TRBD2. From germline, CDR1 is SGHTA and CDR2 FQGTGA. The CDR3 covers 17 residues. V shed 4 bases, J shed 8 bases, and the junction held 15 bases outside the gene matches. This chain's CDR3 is CASSSGLAETIPGTQYF. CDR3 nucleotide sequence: TGTGCCAGCAGCTCAGGACTAGCGGAGACCATACCCGGTACGCAGTATTTT.

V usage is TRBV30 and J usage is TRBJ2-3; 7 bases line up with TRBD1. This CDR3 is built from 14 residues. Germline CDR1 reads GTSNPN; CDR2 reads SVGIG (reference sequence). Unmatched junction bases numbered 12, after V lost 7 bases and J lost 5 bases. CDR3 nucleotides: TGTGCCTTGGTCGTAGGGGGCAATGGAGATACGCAGTATTTT. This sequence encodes CALVVGGNGDTQYF.

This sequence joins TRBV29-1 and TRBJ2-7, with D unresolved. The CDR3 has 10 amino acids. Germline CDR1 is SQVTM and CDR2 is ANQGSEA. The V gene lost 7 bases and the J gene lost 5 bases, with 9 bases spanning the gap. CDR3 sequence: CSDSHDEQYF. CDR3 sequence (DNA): TGCAGCGATAGTCACGACGAGCAGTACTTC.

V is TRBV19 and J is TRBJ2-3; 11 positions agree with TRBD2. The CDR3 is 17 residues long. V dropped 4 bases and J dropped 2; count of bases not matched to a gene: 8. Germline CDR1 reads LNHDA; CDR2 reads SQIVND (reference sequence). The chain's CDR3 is CASSTSGTSGYTDTQYF. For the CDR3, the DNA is TGTGCCAGTAGTACCTCCGGGACTAGCGGTTACACAGATACGCAGTATTTT. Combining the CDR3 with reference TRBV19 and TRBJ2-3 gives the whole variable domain DGGITQSPKYLFRKEGQNVTLSCEQNLNHDAMYWYRQDPGQGLRLIYYSQIVNDFQKGDIAEGYSVSREKKESFPLTVTSAQKNPTAFYLCASSTSGTSGYTDTQYFGPGTRLTVL.

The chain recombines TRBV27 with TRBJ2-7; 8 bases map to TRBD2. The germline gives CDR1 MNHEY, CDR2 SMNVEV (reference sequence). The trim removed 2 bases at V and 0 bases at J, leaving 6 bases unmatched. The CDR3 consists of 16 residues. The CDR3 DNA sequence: TGTGCCAGCAGTTTAGAAGGTAGCGGGATCTCCTACGAGCAGTACTTC. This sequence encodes CASSLEGSGISYEQYF.

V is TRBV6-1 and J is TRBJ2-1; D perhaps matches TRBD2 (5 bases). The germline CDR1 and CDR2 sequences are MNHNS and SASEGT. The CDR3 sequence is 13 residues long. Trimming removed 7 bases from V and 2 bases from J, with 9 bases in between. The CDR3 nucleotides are TGTGCCAGCATGGACTGGGCCTACAATGAGCAGTTCTTC. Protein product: CASMDWAYNEQFF.

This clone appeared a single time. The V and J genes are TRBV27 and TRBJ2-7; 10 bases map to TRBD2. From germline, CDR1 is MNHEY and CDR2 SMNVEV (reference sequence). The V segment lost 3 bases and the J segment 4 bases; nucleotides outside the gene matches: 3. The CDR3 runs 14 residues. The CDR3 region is CASSFASGGYEQYF. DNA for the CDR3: TGTGCCAGCAGTTTCGCTAGCGGGGGATACGAGCAGTACTTC.

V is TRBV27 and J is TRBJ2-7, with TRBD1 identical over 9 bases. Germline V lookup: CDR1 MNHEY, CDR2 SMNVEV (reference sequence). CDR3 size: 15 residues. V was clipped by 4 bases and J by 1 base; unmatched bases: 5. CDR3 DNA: TGTGCCAGCAGTTGGGGACAGGGTTTATCCTACGAGCAGTACTTC. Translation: CASSWGQGLSYEQYF.